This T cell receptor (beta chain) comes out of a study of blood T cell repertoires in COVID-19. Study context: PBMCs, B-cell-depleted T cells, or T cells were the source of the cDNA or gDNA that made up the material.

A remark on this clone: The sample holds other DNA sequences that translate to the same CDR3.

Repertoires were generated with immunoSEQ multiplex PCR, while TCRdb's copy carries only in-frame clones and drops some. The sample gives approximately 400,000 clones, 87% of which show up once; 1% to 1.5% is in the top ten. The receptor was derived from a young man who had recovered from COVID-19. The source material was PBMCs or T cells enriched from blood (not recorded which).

The CDR3 DNA reads as TGCGCCAGCAGCTTAGGGGGTGCAACTAATGAAAAACTGTTTTTT. Translated, it gives CASSLGGATNEKLFF. This sequence joins TRBV5-1 and TRBJ1-4; a weak D match, TRBD1 (6 bases). Trimming left V 2 bases short and J 0 bases short, with 8 bases between. Germline V gives CDR1 SGHRS, CDR2 YFSETQ. The CDR3 covers 15 residues.